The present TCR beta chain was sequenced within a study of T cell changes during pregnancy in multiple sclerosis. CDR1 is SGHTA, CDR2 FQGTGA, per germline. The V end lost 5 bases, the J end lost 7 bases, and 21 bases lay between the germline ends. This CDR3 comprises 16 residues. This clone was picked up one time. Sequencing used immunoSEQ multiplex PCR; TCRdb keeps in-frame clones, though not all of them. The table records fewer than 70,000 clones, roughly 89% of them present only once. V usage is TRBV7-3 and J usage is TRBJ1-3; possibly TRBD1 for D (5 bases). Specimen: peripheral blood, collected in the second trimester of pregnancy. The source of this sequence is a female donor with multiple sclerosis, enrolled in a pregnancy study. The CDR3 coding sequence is TGTGCCAGCAGCGCCCAACCGGACAAGGCCGGGAACACCATATATTTT. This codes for CASSAQPDKAGNTIYF.